Presented here are 5 T cell receptor beta chains from one specimen sequenced in a study of Ad26.COV2.S vaccination and SARS-CoV-2 variants. Profiling relied on immunoSEQ multiplex PCR, and the TCRdb table lists in-frame clones only, not all of them. The sample records some 340,000 clones, more than 70% being singletons. Treatment: 19 received Ad26.COV2.S at low or high dose, single or two shots; about 5 received placebo; per-sample allocation not given. The samples were gathered on day 63 after the first injection of vaccine or placebo. The source was peripheral blood, collected in a trial of Ad26.COV2.S vaccine versus placebo. These receptors all stem from a person aged 18-60 years who received the Ad26.COV2.S COVID-19 vaccine or a placebo.

V gene TRBV5-4 combines with J gene TRBJ1-1; unclear D gene. Deletions cut 4 bases from V and 3 bases from J, with 16 bases between. The CDR3 has 15 amino acids. Germline CDR1 and CDR2: SGHNT and YYREEE (reference sequence). CDR3 nucleotide sequence: TGTGCCAGCAGCCCGGACGGACTCTTGGACACTGAAGCTTTCTTT. Its protein product is CASSPDGLLDTEAFF.

The chain is built from TRBV6-5 and TRBJ2-5; maybe TRBD2 (5 bases). Looked up from germline, CDR1 is MNHEY and CDR2 is SVGAGI. Trimming left V 6 bases short and J 1 base short, with 15 bases between. The length of the CDR3 is 15 residues. CDR3 loop: CASRSEGVLQETQYF. The DNA of the CDR3 is TGTGCCAGCAGAAGCGAGGGAGTACTCCAAGAGACCCAGTACTTC.

The rearrangement joins TRBV27 to TRBJ2-7; the match to TRBD1 covers 10 bases. Germline CDR1 and CDR2: MNHEY and SMNVEV (reference sequence). The CDR3 extends over 14 amino acids. V lost 8 bases, J lost 2 bases, and 6 bases stayed unmatched. In DNA form, the CDR3 reads TGTGCCAGCGGCCGGGACAGGGGCACCTACGAGCAGTACTTC. Protein: CASGRDRGTYEQYF.

This chain connects TRBV7-8 to TRBJ1-2; no clear D. The CDR3 runs 12 residues. Per the germline V gene, CDR1 is SGHVS and CDR2 is FQNEAQ. Trimming stripped 5 bases from V and 4 bases from J, with 8 bases between. The CDR3 loop is CASSPRGYGYTF. DNA of the CDR3: TGTGCCAGCAGCCCCCGAGGCTATGGCTACACCTTC. Filled out from reference TRBV7-8 and TRBJ1-2, the complete variable domain reads GAGVSQSPRYKVAKRGQDVALRCDPISGHVSLFWYQQALGQGPEFLTYFQNEAQLDKSGLPSDRFFAERPEGSVSTLKIQRTQQEDSAVYLCASSPRGYGYTFGSGTRLTVV.

This clone turned up a few times. The V gene is TRBV2, the J gene TRBJ1-5; D is unresolved. The V end was cut by 1 base, the J end by 5 bases, with 6 bases between. Germline CDR1 SNHLY, CDR2 FYNNEI. CDR3 size: 13 residues. In DNA, the CDR3 is TGTGCCAGCAGTGAAGGGGCCGATCAGCCCCAGCATTTT. Translated, it gives CASSEGADQPQHF.